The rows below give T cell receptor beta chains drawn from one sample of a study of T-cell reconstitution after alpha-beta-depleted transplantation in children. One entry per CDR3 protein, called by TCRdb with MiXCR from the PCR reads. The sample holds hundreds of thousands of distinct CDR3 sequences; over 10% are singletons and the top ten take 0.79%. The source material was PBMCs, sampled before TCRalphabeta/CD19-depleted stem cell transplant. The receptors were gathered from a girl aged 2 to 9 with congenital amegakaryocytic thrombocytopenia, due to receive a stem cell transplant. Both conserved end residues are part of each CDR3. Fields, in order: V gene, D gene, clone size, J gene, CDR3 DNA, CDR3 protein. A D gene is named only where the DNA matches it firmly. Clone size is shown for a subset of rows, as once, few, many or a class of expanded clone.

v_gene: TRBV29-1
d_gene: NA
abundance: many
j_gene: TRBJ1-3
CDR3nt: TGCAGCGTGTGGGACATCGGAAACACCATATATTTT
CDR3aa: CSVWDIGNTIYF

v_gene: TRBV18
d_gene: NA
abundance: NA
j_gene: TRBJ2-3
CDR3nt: TGTGCCAGCTCACCGCCAGACGGGTACTCAGATACGCAGTATTTT
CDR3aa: CASSPPDGYSDTQYF

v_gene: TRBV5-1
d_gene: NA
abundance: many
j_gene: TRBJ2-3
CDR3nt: TGCGCCAGCAGCTTAGTTGGAGAAGGTACAGATACGCAGTATTTT
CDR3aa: CASSLVGEGTDTQYF

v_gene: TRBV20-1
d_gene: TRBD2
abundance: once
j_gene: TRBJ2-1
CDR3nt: TGCAGTGCTAGAGTTTGGCCTAGCGGGACCAATGAGCAGTTCTTC
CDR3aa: CSARVWPSGTNEQFF

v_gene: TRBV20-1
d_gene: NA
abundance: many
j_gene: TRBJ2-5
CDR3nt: TGCAGTGCTAGTGCGGTTTTAAAAGAGACCCAGTACTTC
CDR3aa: CSASAVLKETQYF

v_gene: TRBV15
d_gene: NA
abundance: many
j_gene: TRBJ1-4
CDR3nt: TGTGCCACCAGCAGAGATAAGCGGAACGTAGCTCGGGAAAAACTGTTTTTT
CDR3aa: CATSRDKRNVAREKLFF

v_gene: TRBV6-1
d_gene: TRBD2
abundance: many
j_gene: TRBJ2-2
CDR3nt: TGTGCCGTGAGAGGACTAGGAGCGGTCGGGGAGCTGTTTTTT
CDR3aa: CAVRGLGAVGELFF

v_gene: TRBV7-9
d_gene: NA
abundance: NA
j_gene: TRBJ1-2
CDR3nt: TGTGCCAGCAGCCCGTTAACAGGGAACTATGGCTACACCTTC
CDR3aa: CASSPLTGNYGYTF

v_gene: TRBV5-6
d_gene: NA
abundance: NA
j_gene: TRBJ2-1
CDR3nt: TGTGCCAGCAGCTTGGCAGCGGCTCAGGATGAGCAGTTCTTC
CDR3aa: CASSLAAAQDEQFF

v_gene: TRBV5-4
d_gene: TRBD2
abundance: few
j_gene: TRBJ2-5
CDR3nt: TGTGCCAGCAGCCCGGGACTAGAGCAAGAGACCCAGTACTTC
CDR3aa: CASSPGLEQETQYF

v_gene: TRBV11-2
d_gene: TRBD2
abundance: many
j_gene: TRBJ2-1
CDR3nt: TGTGCCAGCAGGGCTAGCGGGTCAAATGAGCAGTTCTTC
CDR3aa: CASRASGSNEQFF

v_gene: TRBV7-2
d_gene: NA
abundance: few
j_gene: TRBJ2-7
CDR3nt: TGTGCCAGCAGCTCGGACCATCTCTACGAGCAGTACTTC
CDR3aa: CASSSDHLYEQYF

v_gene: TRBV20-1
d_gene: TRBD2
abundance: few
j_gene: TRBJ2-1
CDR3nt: TGCAGTGCTAGAGATTCGGCGGGAGGCTCCTACAATGAGCAGTTCTTC
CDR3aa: CSARDSAGGSYNEQFF

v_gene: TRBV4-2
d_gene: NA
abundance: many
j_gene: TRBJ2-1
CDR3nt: TGTGCCAGCAGCCAAGATGGCCGTGAGCAGTTCTTC
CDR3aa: CASSQDGREQFF

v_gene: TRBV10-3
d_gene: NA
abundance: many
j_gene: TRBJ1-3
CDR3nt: TGTGCCATCAGTTTCCAGGGGTCTGGAAACACCATATATTTT
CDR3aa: CAISFQGSGNTIYF

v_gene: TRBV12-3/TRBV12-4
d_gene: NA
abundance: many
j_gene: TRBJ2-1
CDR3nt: TGTGCCAGCAGTTTGATGTTAAGTTTGCCCTACAATGAGCAGTTCTTC
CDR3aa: CASSLMLSLPYNEQFF

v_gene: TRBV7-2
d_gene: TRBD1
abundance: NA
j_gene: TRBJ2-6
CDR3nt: TGTGCCAGCAGCTTATCGGACAGGGTATTTTCTGGGGCCAACGTCCTGACTTTC
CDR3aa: CASSLSDRVFSGANVLTF

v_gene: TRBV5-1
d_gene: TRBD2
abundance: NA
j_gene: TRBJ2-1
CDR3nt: TGCGCCTGCAGCTTGGCCCTAGCGGGAGGGTATAATGAGCAGTTCTTC
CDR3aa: CACSLALAGGYNEQFF

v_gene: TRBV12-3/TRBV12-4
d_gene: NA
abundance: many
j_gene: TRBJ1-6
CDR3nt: TGTGCCAGCAGTGACAAATATAATTCACCCCTCCACTTT
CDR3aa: CASSDKYNSPLHF

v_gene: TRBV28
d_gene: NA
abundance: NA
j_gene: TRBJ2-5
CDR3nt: TGTGCCAGCAGTGTCGCGGACACCGGCCAAGAGACCCAGTACTTC
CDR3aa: CASSVADTGQETQYF

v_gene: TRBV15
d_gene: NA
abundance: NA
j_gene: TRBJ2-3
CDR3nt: TGTGCCACCAGCAGAAAGGAGCGGTCCTTCACAGATACGCAGTATTTT
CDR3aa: CATSRKERSFTDTQYF

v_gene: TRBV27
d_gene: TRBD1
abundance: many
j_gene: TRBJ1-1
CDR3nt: TGTGCCAGCAGTTCGTGGACAGGGGCGAACACTGAAGCTTTCTTT
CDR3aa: CASSSWTGANTEAFF

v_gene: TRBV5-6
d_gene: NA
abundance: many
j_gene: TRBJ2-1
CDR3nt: TGTGCCAGCAGCTTCCTCCAGTACAATGAGCAGTTCTTC
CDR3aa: CASSFLQYNEQFF

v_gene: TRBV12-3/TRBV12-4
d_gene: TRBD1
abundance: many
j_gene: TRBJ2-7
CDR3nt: TGTGCCAGCAGTATCCGGGACAGGGAATACGAGCAGTACTTC
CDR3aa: CASSIRDREYEQYF

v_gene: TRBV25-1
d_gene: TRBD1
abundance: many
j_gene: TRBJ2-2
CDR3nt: TGTGCCAGCAGCGCCAGGGGGCCTTCCGGGGAGCTGTTTTTT
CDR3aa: CASSARGPSGELFF

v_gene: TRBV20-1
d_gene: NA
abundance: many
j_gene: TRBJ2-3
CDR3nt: TGCAGTGCTAGTCGGGCCGGCGGTGATACGCAGTATTTT
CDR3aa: CSASRAGGDTQYF

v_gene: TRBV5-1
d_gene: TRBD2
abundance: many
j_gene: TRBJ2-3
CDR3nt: TGCGCCAGCAGCTTGGTTGCGGGAGGTTTGACAGATACGCAGTATTTT
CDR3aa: CASSLVAGGLTDTQYF

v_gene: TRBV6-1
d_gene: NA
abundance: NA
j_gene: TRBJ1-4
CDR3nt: TGTGCCAGCAGCCCCCGCTGGACTATTAAGGAAAAACTGTTTTTT
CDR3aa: CASSPRWTIKEKLFF

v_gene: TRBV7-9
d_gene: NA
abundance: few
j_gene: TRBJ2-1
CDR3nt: TGTGCCATCTATTCCGTGCTCAATGAGCAGTTCTTC
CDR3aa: CAIYSVLNEQFF

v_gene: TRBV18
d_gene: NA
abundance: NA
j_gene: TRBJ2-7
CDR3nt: TGTGCCAGCTCACTCGCCTTCCCGGGGTCTCCGTACGAGCAGTACTTC
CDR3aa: CASSLAFPGSPYEQYF

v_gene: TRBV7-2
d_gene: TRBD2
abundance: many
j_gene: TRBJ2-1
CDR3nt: TGTGCCAGCAGCTTAGTTCCAGCGGGAGGATCGGGAAATGAGCAGTTCTTC
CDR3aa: CASSLVPAGGSGNEQFF

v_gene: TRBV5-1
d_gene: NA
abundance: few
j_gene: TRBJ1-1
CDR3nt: TGCGCCAGTACGTTACGGGTGAACACTGAAGCTTTCTTT
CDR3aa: CASTLRVNTEAFF

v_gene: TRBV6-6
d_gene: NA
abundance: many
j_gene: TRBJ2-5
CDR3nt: TGTGCCAGCAGTTACTCGACAAGAGAGACCCAGTACTTC
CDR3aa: CASSYSTRETQYF

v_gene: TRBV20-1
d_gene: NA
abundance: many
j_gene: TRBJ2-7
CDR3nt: TGCAGTGCTTCGACCCAAGCGGCCTCCTACGAGCAGTACTTC
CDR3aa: CSASTQAASYEQYF

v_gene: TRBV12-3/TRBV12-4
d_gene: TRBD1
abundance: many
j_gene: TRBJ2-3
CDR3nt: TGTGCCAGCAGGGCGACAGGGGGGCGTTTAGAAAGCACAGATACGCAGTATTTT
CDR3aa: CASRATGGRLESTDTQYF

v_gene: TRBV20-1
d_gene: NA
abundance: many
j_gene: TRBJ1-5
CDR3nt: TGCAGTGCTAGATCCGGCTTCAATCAGCCCCAGCATTTT
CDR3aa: CSARSGFNQPQHF

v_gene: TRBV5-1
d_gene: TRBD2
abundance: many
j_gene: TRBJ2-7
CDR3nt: TGCGCCAGCTGCCCTCAAGGAGCGGGAAGTTACGAGCAGTACTTC
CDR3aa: CASCPQGAGSYEQYF

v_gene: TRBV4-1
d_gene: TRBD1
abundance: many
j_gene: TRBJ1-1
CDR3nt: TGCGCCAGCAGCCAAGCAGGGGGGATGAACACTGAAGCTTTCTTT
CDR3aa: CASSQAGGMNTEAFF

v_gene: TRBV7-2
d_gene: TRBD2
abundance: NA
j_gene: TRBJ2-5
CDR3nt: TGTGCCAGCAGCGAAAGTTTAGCGGGAAGGGGGACCCAGTACTTC
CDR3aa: CASSESLAGRGTQYF

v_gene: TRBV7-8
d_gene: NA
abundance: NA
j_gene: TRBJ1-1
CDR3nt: TGTGCCAGCAGCTTAGTTCTGGGTGCGATGAACACTGAAGCTTTCTTT
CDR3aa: CASSLVLGAMNTEAFF

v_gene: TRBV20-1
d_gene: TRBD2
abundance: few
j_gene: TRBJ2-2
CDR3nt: TGCAGTGCTGGCCTAGCGGGAAGGACCGGGGAGCTGTTTTTT
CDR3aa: CSAGLAGRTGELFF

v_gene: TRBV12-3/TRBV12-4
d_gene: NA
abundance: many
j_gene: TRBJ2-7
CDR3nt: TGTGCCAGCAGACCGACCAACCGAGCGTTCGAGCAGTACTTC
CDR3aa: CASRPTNRAFEQYF

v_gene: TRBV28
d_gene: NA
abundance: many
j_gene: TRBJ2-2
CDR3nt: TGTGCCAGCAGTTTCAGCATAGTCACCGGGGAGCTGTTTTTT
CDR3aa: CASSFSIVTGELFF

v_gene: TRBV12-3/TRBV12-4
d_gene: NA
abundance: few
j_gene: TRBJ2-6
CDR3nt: TGTGCCAGCGAAAGGTCTGGGGCCAACGTCCTGACTTTC
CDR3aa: CASERSGANVLTF

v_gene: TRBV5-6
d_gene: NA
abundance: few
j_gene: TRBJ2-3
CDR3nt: TGTGCCAGCAGCCCGACCACCACAGATACGCAGTATTTT
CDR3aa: CASSPTTTDTQYF

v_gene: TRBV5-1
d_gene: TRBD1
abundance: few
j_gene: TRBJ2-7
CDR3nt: TGCGCCAGCAGCTCCCCCGGGACAGGCCACTACGAGCAGTACTTC
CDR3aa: CASSSPGTGHYEQYF

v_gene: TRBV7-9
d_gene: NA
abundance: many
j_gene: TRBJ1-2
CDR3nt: TGTGCCAGCAGCTTAGACAGCATCTCTGGCTACACCTTC
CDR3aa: CASSLDSISGYTF

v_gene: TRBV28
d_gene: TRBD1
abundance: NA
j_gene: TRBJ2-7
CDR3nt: TGTGCCAGCAGTACGGCCGGGACAGGGGAGTACTTC
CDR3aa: CASSTAGTGEYF

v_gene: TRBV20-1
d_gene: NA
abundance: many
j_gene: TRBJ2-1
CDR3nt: TGCAGTGCTACGGGACCGATACCCTACAATGAGCAGTTCTTC
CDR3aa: CSATGPIPYNEQFF

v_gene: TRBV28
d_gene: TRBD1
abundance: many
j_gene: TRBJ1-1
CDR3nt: TGTGCCAGCAGAACAGGACAGGGGTTGGTGAACACTGAAGCTTTCTTT
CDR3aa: CASRTGQGLVNTEAFF

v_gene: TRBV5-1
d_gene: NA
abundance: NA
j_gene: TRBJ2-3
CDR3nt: TGCGCCAGCAGCTCCGAAGGGATCCGTCCAGATACGCAGTATTTT
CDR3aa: CASSSEGIRPDTQYF